Reported below is one T cell receptor (beta chain). Stated time point: baseline, week 1 (first vaccination visit). The treatment was: pre-vaccination baseline after standard-of-care therapy. Libraries were prepared by immunoSEQ multiplex PCR; TCRdb keeps only in-frame clonotypes and omits some of them. The repertoire has about 38,000 clones, roughly 78% of them found once; the top ten carry over 7.5%. The sample originates from a study of a mutant IDH1 vaccine in newly diagnosed glioma. The overall study: Treated patients, approximately 62% male and about 38% female, averaged around 40 years of age. Most patients had received both radiotherapy and temozolomide, the prior options being radiotherapy, temozolomide, or both.

Trimming left V 6 bases short and J 2 bases short, with 10 bases between. The CDR3 covers 13 residues. Germline CDR1 MNHNY, CDR2 SVGAGI (reference sequence). This receptor was identified in a man aged 40-49 years with glioma. Some clones in this sample may be carry-over from other donors' samples. The material was PBMCs, obtained from a glioma patient treated with radiotherapy, temozolomide or both. The rearrangement joins TRBV6-6 to TRBJ1-2, with D tentatively TRBD1 (5 bases). Here the CDR3 reads CASSPRENYGYTF. DNA of the CDR3: TGTGCCAGCAGCCCCAGGGAAAACTATGGCTACACCTTC.